This TCR beta chain was captured by sequencing in a study of Graves' ophthalmopathy and Graves' hyperthyroidism (dated by TCRdb to between 2017 and 2018). Regarding the complete study: Hyperthyroidism was defined as stable when no progression to ophthalmopathy occurred within 18 months of follow-up. Following sample collection, hyperthyroidism patients were given methimazole at a starting dose of 30 mg daily, and ophthalmopathy patients were given high-dose intravenous methylprednisolone. T-cell repertoires of thyroid tissue and blood were compared in a handful of hyperthyroidism patients. TCR beta repertoire signatures were used to distinguish Graves' ophthalmopathy from Graves' hyperthyroidism and to predict progression to ophthalmopathy. The independent validation cohort included approximately 19 hyperthyroidism patients plus 17 patients who later progressed from hyperthyroidism to ophthalmopathy. In total, under 150 blood samples were TCR-sequenced: 43 ophthalmopathy, 75 hyperthyroidism and approximately 17 hyperthyroidism-to-ophthalmopathy patients. To explore V-J signatures distinguishing ophthalmopathy from hyperthyroidism, a discovery set of more than 95 patients (fewer than 45 ophthalmopathy, over 55 stable hyperthyroidism) was enrolled. Study-wide conclusions, independent of this receptor: Sample size was not predetermined statistically, and investigators were not blinded to group allocation. In validation, the model predicted ophthalmopathy progression with more than 70% sensitivity and roughly 72% specificity; more than ten predicted patients were CT-confirmed with GO in a median of about 6.1 months. In cross-validation, the 13-signature model distinguished ophthalmopathy from stable hyperthyroidism with 85% to 90% sensitivity and 81.08% specificity, and in the test set the corresponding values were approximately 80% and 75%. Most expanded thyroid clonotypes with frequency above 0.001 were also detected in blood, suggesting blood repertoires may reflect the thyroid immune response.

Hyperthyroidism patients were newly diagnosed, were aged 18 to 65 years, and had a disease duration under 2 months. Patients with other autoimmune diseases, uncontrolled infections, pregnancy or lactation were excluded from the study. Clinical symptoms, serum thyroxine, TRAb, thyroid ultrasound and orbital computed tomography were used for diagnosis. Total RNA was extracted with Trizol reagent and quality-checked on an Agilent 2100 Bioanalyzer. TCR beta CDR3 regions were amplified from RNA transcripts for repertoire sequencing. The first round was an RT-PCR using HTBI primers with the Qiagen OneStep RT-PCR kit, and this first round was followed by a second-round multiplex PCR, then size selection and purification. Sequencing of the libraries was carried out on an Illumina HiSeq2000 in paired-end mode with 100 bp reads. Regarding the original processing steps: Reads were processed with SOAPnuke, discarding reads with adapters, uncalled bases, mean Phred below 15, or no exact constant-primer or identifier match. COPE v1.2.5 was used to merge the high-quality paired reads. Unique nucleotide sequences were defined as clonotypes and aligned to IMGT TRB V, D and J references using MiTCR v1.1. Analysis was restricted to V-J combinations with a frequency above 0.0001, which covered roughly 99% of repertoires. For each V-J combination, a TCR clonal expansion and chaos score was defined as the ratio of F50 clonal expansion to chaos observed in the TCRdist matrix. Welch's t-statistics and random forest were used to reduce the features to 13 V-J combinations, which were then used as input to a naive Bayes classifier. The similarity between thyroid and blood repertoires was quantified using the Morisita-Horn index. In TCRdb, the public reads were trimmed at Q25 with fastp and aligned with MiXCR, with productive beta chains retained. Rows merge per CDR3 protein into single entries with the most common DNA and genes. These V and J calls derive from TCRdb rather than the authors' analysis. The sample yields around 1.1 million distinct CDR3 sequences; roughly two fifths were counted once. The ten top clones hold over 8.5% of the sample.

This clonotype was recorded many times. This receptor's antigen is unknown. No much larger clone is present one base from it, and per-base qualities are unavailable. This receptor was obtained from an adult man with Graves' hyperthyroidism. Material: peripheral blood or thyroid tissue (not recorded which).

The sequenced DNA is TGTGCCAGCAGCTTAGTGGGTGGAGGGAAGCTCGATCAGCCCCAGCATTTT. Its protein reads: CASSLVGGGKLDQPQHF. The V gene is TRBV7-8 and the J gene is TRBJ1-5; the D segment cannot be called with confidence. The germline V gene yields SGHVS for CDR1 and FQNEAQ for CDR2. Inclusive of the bounding cysteine and phenylalanine, the CDR3 is 17 residues long. Only the CDR3 portion is preserved as DNA: 51 bases, with reading frame beginning at the first base. A distance of 18 bases separates the germline ends of V and J, which lose 1 base and 5 bases respectively.